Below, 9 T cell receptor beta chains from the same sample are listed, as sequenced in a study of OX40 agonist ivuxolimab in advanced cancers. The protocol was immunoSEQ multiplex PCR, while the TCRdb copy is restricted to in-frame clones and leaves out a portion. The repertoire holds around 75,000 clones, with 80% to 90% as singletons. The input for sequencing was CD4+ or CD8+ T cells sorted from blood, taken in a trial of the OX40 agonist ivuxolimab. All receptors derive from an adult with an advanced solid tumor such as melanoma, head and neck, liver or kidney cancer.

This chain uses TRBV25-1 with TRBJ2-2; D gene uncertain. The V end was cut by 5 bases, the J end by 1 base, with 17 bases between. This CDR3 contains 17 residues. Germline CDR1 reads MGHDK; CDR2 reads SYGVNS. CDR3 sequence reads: CASSPHAGQRNTGELFF. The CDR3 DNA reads TGTGCCAGCAGTCCCCATGCCGGTCAGAGGAACACCGGGGAGCTGTTTTTT.

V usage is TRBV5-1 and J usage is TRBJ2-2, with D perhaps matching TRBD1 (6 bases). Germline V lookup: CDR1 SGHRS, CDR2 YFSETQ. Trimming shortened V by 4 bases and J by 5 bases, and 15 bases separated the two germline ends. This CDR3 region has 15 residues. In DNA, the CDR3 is TGCGCCAGCAGCGCCAGGGGAGTTCAGACCGGGGAGCTGTTTTTT. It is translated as CASSARGVQTGELFF.

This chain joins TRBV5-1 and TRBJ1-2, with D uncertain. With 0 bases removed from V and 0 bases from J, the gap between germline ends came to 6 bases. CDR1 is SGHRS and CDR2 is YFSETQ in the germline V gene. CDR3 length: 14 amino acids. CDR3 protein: CASSLGPPNYGYTF. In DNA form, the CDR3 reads TGCGCCAGCAGCTTGGGGCCCCCTAACTATGGCTACACCTTC.

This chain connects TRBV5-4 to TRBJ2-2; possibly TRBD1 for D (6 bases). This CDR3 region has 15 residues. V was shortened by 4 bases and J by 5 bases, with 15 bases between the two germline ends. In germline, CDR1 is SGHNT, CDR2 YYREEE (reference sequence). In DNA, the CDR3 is TGTGCCAGCAGCCTCGATGCAGGGGCAACCGGGGAGCTGTTTTTT. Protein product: CASSLDAGATGELFF.

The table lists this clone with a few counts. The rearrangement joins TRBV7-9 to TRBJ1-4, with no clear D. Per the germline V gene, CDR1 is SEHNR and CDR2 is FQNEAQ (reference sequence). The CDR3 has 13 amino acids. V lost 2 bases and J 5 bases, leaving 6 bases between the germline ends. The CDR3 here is CASSLNGNEKLFF. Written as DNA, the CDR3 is TGTGCCAGCAGCTTAAACGGCAATGAAAAACTGTTTTTT.

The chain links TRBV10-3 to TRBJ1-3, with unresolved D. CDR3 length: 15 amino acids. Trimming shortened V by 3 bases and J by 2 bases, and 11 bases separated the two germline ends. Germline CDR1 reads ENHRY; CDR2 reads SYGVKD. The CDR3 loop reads CAISESAGTGNTIYF. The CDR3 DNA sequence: TGTGCCATCAGTGAATCGGCGGGGACTGGAAACACCATATATTTT.

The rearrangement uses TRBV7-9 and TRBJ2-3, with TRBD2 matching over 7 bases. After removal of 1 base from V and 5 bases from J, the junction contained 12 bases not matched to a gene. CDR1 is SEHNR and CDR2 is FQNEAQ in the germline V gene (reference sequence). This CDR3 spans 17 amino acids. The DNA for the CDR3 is TGTGCCAGCAGCTTAGGGGCTAGCGGTAATCCGGGAGATACGCAGTATTTT. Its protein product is CASSLGASGNPGDTQYF.

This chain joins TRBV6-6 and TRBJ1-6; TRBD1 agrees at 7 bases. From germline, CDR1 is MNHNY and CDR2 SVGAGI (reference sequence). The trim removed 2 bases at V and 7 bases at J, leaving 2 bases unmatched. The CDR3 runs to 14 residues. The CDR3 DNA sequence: TGTGCCAGCAGTTACGGACAGGTCAATTCACCCCTCCACTTT. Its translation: CASSYGQVNSPLHF.

In DNA, the CDR3 is TGTGCCAGCAGACCTAATCGGGGCATGACTTACAATGAGCAGTTCTTC. As protein: CASRPNRGMTYNEQFF. The chain has TRBV28 and TRBJ2-1, with D perhaps being TRBD1 or TRBD2 (5 bases each). This CDR3 is 16 amino acids long. V lost 6 bases to trimming and J lost 4 bases, with 19 bases between them. The germline CDR1 and CDR2 sequences are MDHEN and SYDVKM.